This TCR beta chain is drawn from a study of control samples from healthy donors and cancer patients. Only in-frame clones appear in the TCRdb table, and some are missing; sequencing was by immunoSEQ multiplex PCR. The sample lists more than 75,000 clones, roughly 91% seen once, with around 5.4% in the top ten. V shed 3 bases and J shed 0 bases, with 21 bases lying between them. CDR3 length equals 18 residues. Germline CDR1 is GTSNPN and CDR2 is SVGIG (reference sequence). Sequencing was done on a sample of blood. This chain links TRBV30 with TRBJ2-1; D might be TRBD1 or TRBD2, each matching 7 bases. The origin of this receptor is a man aged 50-59 years in good health. CDR3 DNA: TGTGCCTGGAGCGGGAGGCAGGGGGAGGGTAGCTCCTACAATGAGCAGTTCTTC. Encoded protein: CAWSGRQGEGSSYNEQFF.